This TCR beta chain derives from a study of blood T cell repertoires in COVID-19. The CDR3 contains 15 residues. Germline lookup yields CDR1 MNHEY and CDR2 SMNVEV (reference sequence). The V and J ends lost 5 bases and 4 bases, in that order; junction bases with no gene match: 5. Authors' methods: Amplification from reference gene primers served as the basis for estimated nucleated cell counts. Produced via immunoSEQ multiplex PCR; TCRdb's table is partial and in-frame only. V and J calls and clone size are given by that table; D and trimming were obtained from the DNA. The profile shows about 480,000 clones, roughly 89% of them singletons.

The chain combines TRBV27 with TRBJ2-1; 10 nucleotides match TRBD2. The TCR was taken from a woman aged 45-59 years with COVID-19, enrolled during active disease. Sequencing input: peripheral blood. CDR3 DNA: TGTGCCAGCAGTGCGCTAGCGGGGGTTTACAATGAGCAGTTCTTC. Amino acids: CASSALAGVYNEQFF.